The clone carrying this T cell receptor (beta chain) turned up a few times. Its antigen is as yet unknown. The entry originates in a study of beta chain features in type 1 diabetes. Study-wide context: What patients shared with healthy donors was a similar profile of age, gender and cell yields. Study-wide results and limits: When Type 1 diabetes patients were examined, their TCRB CDR3s proved moderately but significantly shorter in all four CD4+ subsets.

Trimming shortened V by 6 bases and J by 5 bases, and 13 bases separated the two germline ends. CDR1 and CDR2 (germline): SEHNR, FQNEAQ (reference sequence). The CDR3 length is 14 residues. Sequenced material consisted of expressed TCRB transcripts (all of the isolated RNA was reverse transcribed). The table came from immunoSEQ multiplex PCR; TCRdb's copy has only in-frame clones and leaves some out. The sample gives hundreds of thousands of clones, about an eighth of which show up once; about 0.02% is in the top ten. The chain uses TRBV7-9 and TRBJ1-4, with a tentative D call TRBD1 (6 bases). This TCR came from a young man with type 1 diabetes. The sequencing sample was made of naive CD4+ T cells from blood. The CDR3 sequence is CASRGAGANEKLFF. As DNA, the CDR3 is TGTGCCAGCAGGGGGGCAGGCGCGAATGAAAAACTGTTTTTT.